This T cell receptor beta chain was sequenced during a study of T cell repertoires in cytomegalovirus infection. Study in general: The authors used CMV epitopes that were HLA-C-restricted (recently identified) and HLA-B-restricted (well studied). Public TCR beta signatures marked donors with CMV infection and the matching HLA.

CDR3 length: 15 residues. With 2 bases removed from V and 1 base from J, the gap between germline ends came to 11 bases. In germline, CDR1 is MGHRA, CDR2 YSYEKL. TCRdb fed the reads into MiXCR, producing one record per CDR3 protein. This table has 750,000 to 950,000 distinct CDR3 sequences, 29% appearing once. General observations from the study: HLA-C-restricted CMV-specific TCR beta clonotypes were dominant in the ex vivo response. Adding up the frequency of public TCR beta families identified people who carried CMV plus the relevant HLA.

This clonotype was observed a handful of times. Its antigen is undetermined. The rearrangement links TRBV4-1 to TRBJ2-5, with D unresolved. The clonotype comes from a human donor in good health (CMV status not recorded). Some clones in this sample may be carry-over from other donors' samples. The sample in question was cultured CD8+ T cells from PBMCs, obtained from culture after CMV antigen stimulation. CDR3 in DNA: TGCGCCAGCAGCCAAAATATCGGCAGCCAAGAGACCCAGTACTTC. Protein: CASSQNIGSQETQYF.